Below, one T cell receptor beta chain is given with its context. This entry belongs to a study of cytomegalovirus exposure and HLA in healthy donors. Primers included in the PCR were 60 Vbeta and 13 Jbeta primers. Clones were sequenced by immunoSEQ multiplex PCR, and TCRdb holds only the in-frame ones, with some missing. The sample has around 130,000 clones; around 80% are singletons. The CDR3 length is 15 residues. J gave up 6 bases and V 5 bases, and 10 bases lay outside the gene matches. The V gene's germline CDR1 is SGHTA and CDR2 FQGNSA. The sample consisted of PBMCs. This chain uses TRBV7-2 with TRBJ2-1, with 7 bases lining up with TRBD1. The origin of this receptor is a boy between 2 and 10 years old in good health and CMV-seronegative. The CDR3 region is CASSLTGVPLNEQFF. In nucleotides, the CDR3 is TGTGCCAGCAGCCTTACAGGGGTTCCCCTCAATGAGCAGTTCTTC.